The source of this T cell receptor beta chain is a study of blood T cells in healthy people across ages. Then a second PCR, running roughly 7 to 11 cycles, was carried out with a sample-barcoded 5' primer and a J-beta primer mix. MiXCR was run by TCRdb on the 5' RACE reads, yielding one entry per CDR3 protein. The sample has nearly 1 million distinct CDR3 sequences, just over 50% seen once. Broader study findings: Age brought a roughly linear fall in TCR beta diversity measured per million T cells. Strongly correlated with naive T cell percentage was TCR beta diversity.

Germline-derived CDR1 and CDR2 are GTSNPN and SVGIG (reference sequence). The CDR3 loop spans 12 amino acids. In regard to this clonotype: What it recognizes is unknown.

This clonotype was obtained from a woman in her sixties or seventies in good health. The rearrangement joins TRBV30 to TRBJ2-5; possibly TRBD1 for D (7 bases). The J call may be in error: the DNA end matches TRBJ2-7 better. The specimen was blood. The CDR3 sequence: CAWGGTVYEQYF. CDR3 sequence (DNA): TGTGCCTGGGGGGGGACAGTCTACGAGCAGTACTTC.